Listed below are T cell receptor beta chains from one sample, sequenced in a study of T-cell memory formation after mild COVID-19. TCRdb itself ran the 5' RACE reads through MiXCR, one entry per CDR3 protein. The data contain 500,000 to 600,000 distinct CDR3 sequences, 18% of them singletons. The sequenced material came from PBMCs or a T cell subset sorted from them (not recorded which). These receptors were obtained from an adult woman who had mild COVID-19 (a few samples of this study predate the infection). Cell type and time point are not known. Each CDR3 is given with its conserved first and last residue. The D gene is left open where the match is weak. The size entry is marked missing in some rows and otherwise reads once, few, many or a size class.

V	D	J	size	DNA	CDR3
TRBV19	TRBD2	TRBJ2-7	few	TGTGCCAGTAGTAAGGTGGGAGGGACCTACGAGCAGTACTTC	CASSKVGGTYEQYF
TRBV2	TRBD1	TRBJ1-2	-	TGTGCCAGCAGGGGGACAGGGGCGGCCGGCTACACCTTC	CASRGTGAAGYTF
TRBV7-2	-	TRBJ2-7	many	TGTGCCAGCAGCTTGGGTGGGGCCATCAAGGGCGAGCAGTACTTC	CASSLGGAIKGEQYF
TRBV9	TRBD2	TRBJ2-7	few	TGTGCCAGCAGCGCCGAAACTAGCGGTCCCTACGAGCAGTACTTC	CASSAETSGPYEQYF
TRBV7-2	-	TRBJ2-7	few	TGTGCCAGCAGCGCCGGACGGAGCTCCTACGAGCAGTACTTC	CASSAGRSSYEQYF
TRBV7-2	TRBD2	TRBJ2-5	few	TGTGCCAGCAGCTACCCTAGCGGGAGTAAAGAGACCCAGTACTTC	CASSYPSGSKETQYF
TRBV7-9	-	TRBJ2-5	few	TGTGCCAGCAGCAAACGGGGTGCGGGAGAGACCCAGTACTTC	CASSKRGAGETQYF
TRBV30	TRBD1	TRBJ2-1	few	TGTGCCTGGAGTGGAGGACAGGGGTCGTACAATGAGCAGTTCTTC	CAWSGGQGSYNEQFF
TRBV29-1	-	TRBJ1-2	-	TGCAGCGGGGGGGAGGGCTATGGCTACACCTTC	CSGGEGYGYTF
TRBV20-1	TRBD2	TRBJ2-7	few	TGCAGTGCTAGCTCCCGGGGGCTAGCGGGATTCTACGAGCAGTACTTC	CSASSRGLAGFYEQYF
TRBV3-1	TRBD1	TRBJ1-1	-	TGTGCCAGCAGTAGAAGGGGGCAGGGGGCTTCTCAAGCTTTCTTT	CASSRRGQGASQAFF
TRBV24-1	TRBD1	TRBJ2-5	few	TGTGCCACCAGTGAATGGACAGGGAATGAGGAGACCCAGTACTTC	CATSEWTGNEETQYF
TRBV7-2	TRBD1	TRBJ2-5	few	TGTGCCAGCAGCTTTGACAGGGTTCAAGAGACCCAGTACTTC	CASSFDRVQETQYF
TRBV7-3	TRBD2	TRBJ2-5	once	TGTGCCAGCAGCTTACAGGTGTCCGGGGGGGGCTCCTGGTGGGAGACCCAGTACTTC	CASSLQVSGGGSWWETQYF
TRBV4-3	TRBD1	TRBJ1-2	-	TGCGCCAGCAGCCAAGATTTGAAGGGGGCGCCGGTCTATGGCTACACCTTC	CASSQDLKGAPVYGYTF
TRBV11-2	-	TRBJ2-7	-	TGTGCCAGCAGCCCTCGGGGGACACAACAGCCCTACGAGCAGTACTTC	CASSPRGTQQPYEQYF
TRBV3-1	TRBD2	TRBJ2-1	-	TGTGCCAGCAGCCAAGTGTTAGGGACTACCTACAATGAGCAGTTCTTC	CASSQVLGTTYNEQFF
TRBV6-1	-	TRBJ2-2	few	TGTGCCAGCAGTGAAAGACCCTGGGACACCCAAAACACCGGGGAGCTGTTTTTT	CASSERPWDTQNTGELFF
TRBV30	-	TRBJ2-7	-	TGTGCCTGGAGTGAAATATGGTACGAGCAGTACTTC	CAWSEIWYEQYF
TRBV9	-	TRBJ2-1	-	TGTGCCAGCAGCGTCTCCCAACCCTACAATGAGCAGTTCTTC	CASSVSQPYNEQFF
TRBV14	-	TRBJ2-7	few	TGTGCCAGCAGCCCGTACAGGGTCTACGAGCAGTACTTC	CASSPYRVYEQYF
TRBV4-1	TRBD1	TRBJ2-2	-	TGCGCCAGCAGCCAGCCGGGACAGGGTGCCGGGGAGCTGTTTTTT	CASSQPGQGAGELFF
TRBV29-1	-	TRBJ2-1	-	TGCAGCGTTGTGTTTTCGAGGGACAATGAGCAGTTCTTC	CSVVFSRDNEQFF
TRBV2	-	TRBJ2-5	few	TGTGCCAGCATAGGTACAGGAGGGCAGGATGAGACCCAGTACTTC	CASIGTGGQDETQYF
TRBV5-5	TRBD1	TRBJ2-3	few	TGTGCCAGCAGCCCACCGACAGGGGACACAGATACGCAGTATTTT	CASSPPTGDTDTQYF
TRBV24-1	TRBD1	TRBJ1-2	once	TGTGCCACCAGTGATCGGGGACAGGAAAGGGATGGCTACACCTTC	CATSDRGQERDGYTF
TRBV20-1	TRBD1	TRBJ2-1	few	TGCAGTGCGGCCGGGACAGGTTACAATGAGCAGTTCTTC	CSAAGTGYNEQFF
TRBV7-8	-	TRBJ2-7	-	TGTGCCAGCAGCTCCTCTGGCGGGGCGACCTACGAGCAGTACTTC	CASSSSGGATYEQYF
TRBV6-4	TRBD2	TRBJ2-1	few	TGTGCCAGCAGTCCCCGGACTAGCGGGAGCAACAATGAGCAGTTCTTC	CASSPRTSGSNNEQFF
TRBV24-1	TRBD1	TRBJ2-7	many	TGTGCCACCAGTGACTCCGGGACAGCCCGCTACGAGCAGTACTTC	CATSDSGTARYEQYF
TRBV3-1	TRBD2	TRBJ2-5	-	TGTGCCAGCAGCCAGCCGGGACTAGCGGGGGGCAGGGGAGAGACCCAGTACTTC	CASSQPGLAGGRGETQYF
TRBV20-1	TRBD2	TRBJ2-1	-	TGCAGTGCTAGAGATGGGCTAGCGGGGCCGGGTGAGCAGTTCTTC	CSARDGLAGPGEQFF
TRBV6-5	-	TRBJ2-3	few	TGTGCCAGCAGTTACTCGATCAGGGATACGCAGTATTTT	CASSYSIRDTQYF
TRBV2	TRBD2	TRBJ2-7	-	TGTGCCAGCGAGGAAGGAGCGGGGGGTCTCCCCTACGAGCAGTACTTC	CASEEGAGGLPYEQYF
TRBV6-2/TRBV6-3	TRBD2	TRBJ2-3	-	TGTGCCAGCAGTCGCCAGCGGGGGCCCACAGATACGCAGTATTTT	CASSRQRGPTDTQYF
TRBV7-9	-	TRBJ2-5	few	TGTGCCAGCAGCAATAGGTATTCTCCTGCTACAGAGACCCAGTACTTC	CASSNRYSPATETQYF
TRBV6-1	-	TRBJ2-2	many	TGTGCCAGCAGAGAGTCCCCCGGGACTTCGAACACCGGGGAGCTGTTTTTT	CASRESPGTSNTGELFF
TRBV5-1	TRBD2	TRBJ2-7	-	TGCGCCAGCAGCTTGGGCGGGGGTCAAACTTACGAGCAGTACTTC	CASSLGGGQTYEQYF
TRBV11-2	TRBD1	TRBJ1-2	few	TGTGCCAGCAGCTTAGACCGAGGGGGCCCGGTATATGGCTACACCTTC	CASSLDRGGPVYGYTF
TRBV6-2/TRBV6-3	-	TRBJ2-7	once	TGTGCCAGCAGGGGCGGGAATTCGAACGAGCAGTACTTC	CASRGGNSNEQYF
TRBV10-3	-	TRBJ1-1	-	TGTGCCATCAGTGGAGTCAGCACTGAAGCTTTCTTT	CAISGVSTEAFF
TRBV20-1	TRBD2	TRBJ2-5	-	TGCAGTGCTAGACAAGCGGGAGGTCTTCAAGAGACCCAGTACTTC	CSARQAGGLQETQYF
TRBV12-3/TRBV12-4	-	TRBJ1-1	-	TGTGCCAGCAGTTTAAAGAGCCAGCGAAACACTGAAGCTTTCTTT	CASSLKSQRNTEAFF
TRBV7-2	-	TRBJ1-5	-	TGTGCCAGCAGCTCCCATACCCCCAATCAGCCCCAGCATTTT	CASSSHTPNQPQHF
TRBV30	-	TRBJ2-2	-	TGTGCCTCCGAGGGGAGCATGGGGGACACCGGGGAGCTGTTTTTT	CASEGSMGDTGELFF
TRBV27	-	TRBJ1-2	-	TGTGCCAGCAGTTTTGGAGGGAAAGGCTACACCTTC	CASSFGGKGYTF
TRBV20-1	-	TRBJ1-2	few	TGCAGTGCGAGTGACAGCGCCCAGGGCTATGGCTACACCTTC	CSASDSAQGYGYTF
TRBV30	-	TRBJ2-2	-	TGTGCCTGCCGAGGCACCGGGGAGCTGTTTTTT	CACRGTGELFF
TRBV20-1	TRBD1	TRBJ2-7	-	TGCAGTGCTCCGACAGCCCTCAGGACAGGGGGCCACGAGCAGTACTTC	CSAPTALRTGGHEQYF